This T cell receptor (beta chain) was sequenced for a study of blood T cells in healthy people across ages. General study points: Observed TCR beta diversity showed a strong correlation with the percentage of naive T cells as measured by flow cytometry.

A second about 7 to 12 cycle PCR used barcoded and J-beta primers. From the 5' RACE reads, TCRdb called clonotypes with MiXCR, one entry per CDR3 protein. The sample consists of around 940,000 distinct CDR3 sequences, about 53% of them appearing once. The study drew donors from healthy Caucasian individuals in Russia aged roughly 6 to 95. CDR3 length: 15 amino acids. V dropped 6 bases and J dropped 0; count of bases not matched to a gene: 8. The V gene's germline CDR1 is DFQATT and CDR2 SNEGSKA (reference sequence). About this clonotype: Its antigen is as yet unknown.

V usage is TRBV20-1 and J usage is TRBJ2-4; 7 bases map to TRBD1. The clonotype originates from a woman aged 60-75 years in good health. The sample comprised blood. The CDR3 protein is CSAWDSRLAKNIQYF. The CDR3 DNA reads TGCAGTGCCTGGGACAGTCGATTAGCCAAAAACATTCAGTACTTC.